This TCR beta chain was sequenced for a study of blood T cell repertoires in COVID-19. TCRdb's table, derived via immunoSEQ multiplex PCR, lists solely in-frame clones and lacks some. Among under 300,000 clones listed, roughly 91% were seen once. Trimming shortened V by 7 bases and J by 2 bases, and 14 bases separated the two germline ends. Per germline, CDR1 SGHTA and CDR2 FQGNSA. The length of the CDR3 is 14 residues. Sequencing input: PBMCs or T cells enriched from blood (not recorded which). The origin of this receptor is a woman in her fifties or sixties who had recovered from COVID-19. The chain combines TRBV7-2 with TRBJ2-5; D is perhaps TRBD1 (7 bases). Here the CDR3 DNA reads TGTGCCAGCAATCCAGGGGGGCTACAAGAGACCCAGTACTTC. Amino acids: CASNPGGLQETQYF.